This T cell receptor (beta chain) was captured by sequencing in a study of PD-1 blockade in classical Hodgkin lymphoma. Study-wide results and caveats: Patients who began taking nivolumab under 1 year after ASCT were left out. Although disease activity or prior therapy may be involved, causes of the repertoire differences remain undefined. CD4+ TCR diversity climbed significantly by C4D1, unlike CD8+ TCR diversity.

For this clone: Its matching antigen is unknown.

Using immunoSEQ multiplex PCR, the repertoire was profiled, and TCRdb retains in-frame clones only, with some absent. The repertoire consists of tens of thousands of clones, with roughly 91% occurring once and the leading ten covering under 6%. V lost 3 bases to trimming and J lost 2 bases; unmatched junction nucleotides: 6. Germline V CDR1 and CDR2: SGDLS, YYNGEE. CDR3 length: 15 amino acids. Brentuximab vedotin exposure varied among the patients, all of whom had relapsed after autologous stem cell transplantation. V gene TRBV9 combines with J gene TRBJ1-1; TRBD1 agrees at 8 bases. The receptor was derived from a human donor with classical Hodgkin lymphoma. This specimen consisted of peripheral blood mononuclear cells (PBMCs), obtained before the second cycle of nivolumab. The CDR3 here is CASSGGQVLNTEAFF. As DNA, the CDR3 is TGTGCCAGCAGCGGGGGACAGGTCCTAAACACTGAAGCTTTCTTT. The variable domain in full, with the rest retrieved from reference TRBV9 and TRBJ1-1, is DSGVTQTPKHLITATGQRVTLRCSPRSGDLSVYWYQQSLDQGLQFLIQYYNGEERAKGNILERFSAQQFPDLHSELNLSSLELGDSALYFCASSGGQVLNTEAFFGQGTRLTVV.